This T cell receptor beta chain was identified in a study of T-cell memory formation after mild COVID-19. Looking at the study overall: Largely, the TCR clusters proved donor specific. Study outcomes and limitations: Among clones peaking at day 37 in the second wave, SARS-CoV-2 specificity remained unconfirmed. Clones contracting over day 15 to 85 were CD4/CD8 balanced, with later expanders leaning CD4+.

Constant-segment primers and 5'RACE yielded cDNA libraries for TCR alpha and TCR beta, each carrying sample barcodes and UMIs. TCRdb redid the calling of the 5' RACE reads with MiXCR, one entry per CDR3 protein. The table records roughly 120,000 distinct CDR3 sequences, more than 15% of them present only once. This clonotype has just a few counts. Antigen specificity is unknown. After removal of 2 bases from V and 3 bases from J, the junction contained 5 bases not matched to a gene. Germline assignment: CDR1 SGHAT and CDR2 FQNNGV. The CDR3 consists of 15 residues. This TCR was sampled from an adult woman who had mild COVID-19 (a few samples of this study predate the infection). Cell type and time point are not known. Sequencing used PBMCs or a T cell subset sorted from them (not recorded which). The V call is TRBV11-2, the J call TRBJ2-7, with TRBD2 matching 9 bases. CDR3 nucleotides: TGTGCCAGCAGCTTATTGGGGACTAGCCACTACGAGCAGTACTTC. Its translation is CASSLLGTSHYEQYF.